One TCR beta chain is described in this entry. The data stem from a study of T cells in localized non-small cell lung cancer. The ends were cut back, 0 bases at V and 7 bases at J, with 14 bases in the middle. Germline V gives CDR1 SGHRS, CDR2 YFSETQ. The CDR3 has 15 amino acids. TCRdb keeps only in-frame clones here, not all; method: immunoSEQ multiplex PCR. Of about 5,500 clones listed, roughly 82% are singletons. The rearrangement joins TRBV5-1 to TRBJ2-1, with D perhaps matching TRBD2 (6 bases). This specimen consisted of peripheral blood mononuclear cells, obtained before any cancer treatment. The receptor comes from a female donor older than 55 with stage II lung adenocarcinoma. CDR3 protein: CASSLAGEGWNEQFF. CDR3 nucleotide sequence: TGCGCCAGCAGCTTGGCGGGAGAAGGATGGAATGAGCAGTTCTTC.